This is a list of T cell receptor beta chains from one sample in a study of cytomegalovirus exposure and HLA in healthy donors. Sequencing used immunoSEQ multiplex PCR; TCRdb keeps in-frame clones, though not all of them. This sample has about 140,000 clones, with 65% to 80% found just once. The sample was PBMCs. The receptors shown here come from a young woman in good health and CMV-seronegative. CDR3s include the opening cysteine and the closing phenylalanine or tryptophan. Each record gives: J gene, D gene, V gene, clone size, CDR3 DNA, CDR3 protein. D genes are given only for firm matches. Expanded clones are given a class, and other clones once, few, many or no size at all.

TRBJ2-2 | NA | TRBV10-3 | NA | TGTGCCATCCAGGGGGGCCGGAACACCGGGGAGCTGTTTTTT | CAIQGGRNTGELFF
TRBJ1-1 | TRBD1 | TRBV7-3 | NA | TGTGCCAGCAGCAGACACCGGGACAGGGTTTGGGACACTGAAGCTTTCTTT | CASSRHRDRVWDTEAFF
TRBJ1-1 | TRBD1 | TRBV7-2 | NA | TGTGCCAGCAGCCCCGACAGGGGGGCCCCTGAAGCTTTCTTT | CASSPDRGAPEAFF
TRBJ2-7 | NA | TRBV7-9 | NA | TGTGCCAGCAGCTCGGGACACACATTCTACGAGCAGTACTTC | CASSSGHTFYEQYF
TRBJ1-5 | TRBD1 | TRBV10-1 | NA | TGCGCCAGCATTTTCTCCCTCACCGGGACAGGGGGCAATCAGCCCCAGCATTTT | CASIFSLTGTGGNQPQHF
TRBJ1-4 | NA | TRBV6-1 | NA | TGTGCCAGCAGTTTATCAGGAGGGAGGGGAGAAAAACTGTTTTTT | CASSLSGGRGEKLFF
TRBJ1-1 | NA | TRBV30 | NA | TGTGCCTGGGACCGGGGGTCACGGAACACTGAAGCTTTCTTT | CAWDRGSRNTEAFF
TRBJ1-5 | NA | TRBV6-5 | NA | TGTGCCAGCAGTTACTCGTTGGGGGCGGGTCAGCCCCAGCATTTT | CASSYSLGAGQPQHF
TRBJ1-5 | TRBD1 | TRBV4-1 | NA | TGCGCCAGCAGCCGGGGGACAGGGGATTCGCCCCAGCATTTT | CASSRGTGDSPQHF
TRBJ2-5 | TRBD2 | TRBV6-1 | few | TGTGCCAGCAGCGAAGGCGGGAGCCCAGGGAGAGAGACCCAGTACTTC | CASSEGGSPGRETQYF
TRBJ1-1 | NA | TRBV5-1 | NA | TGCGCCAGCAGCTTGGTTACAGGCAAGGGTGTTGAAGCTTTCTTT | CASSLVTGKGVEAFF
TRBJ1-1 | TRBD1 | TRBV28 | once | TGTGCCAGCAGTCCGGGAAAGGGGGCGCGGACTGAAGCTTTCTTT | CASSPGKGARTEAFF
TRBJ1-4 | TRBD1 | TRBV28 | NA | TGTGCCAGCAAAGGAAGTGGGACAGGGTCTCTTTTTGACGAAAAACTGTTTTTT | CASKGSGTGSLFDEKLFF
TRBJ1-1 | NA | TRBV27 | NA | TGTGCCAGCAGTATCGACAGATACACTGAAGCTTTCTTT | CASSIDRYTEAFF
TRBJ1-1 | TRBD1 | TRBV28 | NA | TGTGCCAGCAGTGTCCGGGACAGGGCTTTCTTT | CASSVRDRAFF
TRBJ2-3 | NA | TRBV6-5 | NA | TGTGCCAGCAGTTACAAATGGGCTGGGGATACGCAGTATTTT | CASSYKWAGDTQYF
TRBJ2-7 | NA | TRBV2 | NA | TGTGCCGACAGGCGGGAGCCTCAAGGGGGGGAGCAGTACTTC | CADRREPQGGEQYF
TRBJ1-1 | TRBD1 | TRBV5-1 | NA | TGCGCCAGCAGCCCTTCGGGACAGGGAGACACTGAAGCTTTCTTT | CASSPSGQGDTEAFF
TRBJ2-3 | TRBD2 | TRBV4-2 | NA | TGTGCCAGCAGCCATACCCCAGCGGGGGGTGTCACAGATACGCAGTATTTT | CASSHTPAGGVTDTQYF
TRBJ2-3 | NA | TRBV28 | NA | TGTGCCAGCAGTCGGACATATAGCACAGATACGCAGTATTTT | CASSRTYSTDTQYF
TRBJ2-7 | TRBD2 | TRBV2 | NA | TGTGCCAGCAGTGTGGGTAGCGGGAGTTCCTACGAGCAGTACTTC | CASSVGSGSSYEQYF
TRBJ1-1 | NA | TRBV18 | NA | TGTGCCAGCTCACCAGGGGATGACAGGTCTGAAGCTTTCTTT | CASSPGDDRSEAFF
TRBJ2-5 | TRBD2 | TRBV9 | few | TGTGCCAGCGGAGGACTAGCCAACCAAGAGACCCAGTACTTC | CASGGLANQETQYF
TRBJ1-2 | NA | TRBV30 | NA | TGTGCCTGGAGCAAAACAGGGATTCATGGCTACACCTTC | CAWSKTGIHGYTF
TRBJ1-1 | TRBD1 | TRBV28 | few | TGTGCCGGAGGGACAGGGGTGCGGGGTGAAGCTTTCTTT | CAGGTGVRGEAFF
TRBJ2-1 | NA | TRBV6-1 | NA | TGTGCCAGCAGTGTCCGGGATACCCTCTACAATGAGCAGTTCTTC | CASSVRDTLYNEQFF
TRBJ1-2 | NA | TRBV7-3 | NA | TGTGCCAGCAGCTTAAAGGTCCAGGGCGCTGGCTACACCTTC | CASSLKVQGAGYTF
TRBJ2-3 | NA | TRBV19 | NA | TGTGCCAGTTCTGCCCTAGCGTACTCGGCAGATACGCAGTATTTT | CASSALAYSADTQYF
TRBJ1-2 | NA | TRBV4-1 | NA | TGCGCCAGCAGCCAAATATTCGGGGAAGCCTCGCACTATGGCTACACCTTC | CASSQIFGEASHYGYTF
TRBJ2-7 | NA | TRBV19 | NA | TGTGCCAGTAGTATAGCCGGGGAAGGGTCCTACGAGCAGTACTTC | CASSIAGEGSYEQYF
TRBJ2-3 | NA | TRBV7-9 | NA | TGTGCCAGCAGCTTAGTAGAGACAGATACGCAGTATTTT | CASSLVETDTQYF
TRBJ2-3 | NA | TRBV11-3 | once | TGTGCCAGCAGCTCGCTCAGGACAGATACGCAGTATTTT | CASSSLRTDTQYF
TRBJ2-2 | NA | TRBV11-2 | NA | TGTGCCAGCAGCTTAGATCCCCACAGGGTAGCCACCGGGGAGCTGTTTTTT | CASSLDPHRVATGELFF
TRBJ2-3 | NA | TRBV29-1 | NA | TGCAGCGTTGTAGGGGCGATCGCAGATACGCAGTATTTT | CSVVGAIADTQYF
TRBJ2-7 | TRBD2 | TRBV29-1 | few | TGCAGCGTCGTAGGACTAGCGGAGAGCTCCTACGAGCAGTACTTC | CSVVGLAESSYEQYF
TRBJ1-1 | TRBD1 | TRBV23-1 | NA | TGCGCCAGCAGCCCGGGACAGGGGGACGGTGGCAACATTGAAGCTTTCTTT | CASSPGQGDGGNIEAFF
TRBJ1-5 | NA | TRBV27 | NA | TGTGCCAGCAGTCAGGGGAATCAGCCCCAGCATTTT | CASSQGNQPQHF
TRBJ1-3 | NA | TRBV18 | NA | TGTGCCAGCTCAGCCACGACAGTTACCTCTGGAAACACCATATATTTT | CASSATTVTSGNTIYF
TRBJ2-2 | NA | TRBV6-5 | few | TGTGCCAGCAGTTACTCGGCGGGGACGAACACCGGGGAGCTGTTTTTT | CASSYSAGTNTGELFF
TRBJ1-5 | TRBD1 | TRBV5-5 | NA | TGTGCCAGCAGCCAGGCGGCAGGGGGCGTTCAGCCCCAGCATTTT | CASSQAAGGVQPQHF
TRBJ1-1 | NA | TRBV2 | NA | TGTGCCAGCAGTCCATCTTGGGCGAACACTGAAGCTTTCTTT | CASSPSWANTEAFF
TRBJ2-5 | TRBD2 | TRBV2 | NA | TGTGCCAGCAGTAGAGCGGGGGGCTCACCCGTTAACCACTTC | CASSRAGGSPVNHF
TRBJ1-2 | NA | TRBV6-5 | NA | TGTGCCAGCAGCAACGGGGGGAGGGGAGGCTATGGCTACACCTTC | CASSNGGRGGYGYTF
TRBJ1-1 | NA | TRBV6-1 | NA | TGTGCCAGCAGTCCACTGCTGGACAGCCCTGAAGCTTTCTTT | CASSPLLDSPEAFF
TRBJ1-2 | TRBD1 | TRBV6-1 | NA | TGTGCCAGCAGTGAAGCGACAGGGGGCGTATACAGTGGCTACACCTTC | CASSEATGGVYSGYTF